This T cell receptor (beta chain) came from a study of monozygotic twins with inflammatory bowel disease. Germline loops: CDR1 SQVTM, CDR2 ANQGSEA. The CDR3 is 12 amino acids. Eight separate reactions per sample yielded the cDNA. Nested amplification of TCRalpha and TCRbeta cDNA involved two PCRs of 16 and 9 cycles. TCRdb reprocessed the 5' RACE reads and reports one entry per CDR3 protein, with no DNA. The listing records 400,000 or so distinct CDR3 sequences. The receptor's source is a human donor with ulcerative colitis or Crohn's disease, or a healthy co-twin of an affected twin (not recorded which). Sequencing was done on a sample of blood. The gene calls are TRBV29-1 and TRBJ2-1. CDR3 sequence: CSARTRPSEQFF.